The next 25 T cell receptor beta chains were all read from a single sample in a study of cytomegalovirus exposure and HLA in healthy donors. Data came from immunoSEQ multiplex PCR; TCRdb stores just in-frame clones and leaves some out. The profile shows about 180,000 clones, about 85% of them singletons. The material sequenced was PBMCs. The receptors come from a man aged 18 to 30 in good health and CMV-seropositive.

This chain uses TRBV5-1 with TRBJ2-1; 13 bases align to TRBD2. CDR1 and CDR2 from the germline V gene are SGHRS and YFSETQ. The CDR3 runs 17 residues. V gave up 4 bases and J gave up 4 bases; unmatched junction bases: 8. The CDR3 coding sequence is TGCGCCAGCAGCACGCACGGGACTAGCGGGGAATACAATGAGCAGTTCTTC. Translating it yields CASSTHGTSGEYNEQFF. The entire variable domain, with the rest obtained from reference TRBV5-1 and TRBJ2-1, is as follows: KAGVTQTPRYLIKTRGQQVTLSCSPISGHRSVSWYQQTPGQGLQFLFEYFSETQRNKGNFPGRFSGRQFSNSRSEMNVSTLELGDSALYLCASSTHGTSGEYNEQFFGPGTRLTVL.

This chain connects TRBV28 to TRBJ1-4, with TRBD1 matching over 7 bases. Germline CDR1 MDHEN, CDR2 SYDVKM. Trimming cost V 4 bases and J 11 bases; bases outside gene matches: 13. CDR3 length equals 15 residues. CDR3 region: CASSSPGGRSGKLFF. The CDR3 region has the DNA TGTGCCAGCAGTTCCCCAGGGGGACGCTCCGGCAAACTGTTTTTT.

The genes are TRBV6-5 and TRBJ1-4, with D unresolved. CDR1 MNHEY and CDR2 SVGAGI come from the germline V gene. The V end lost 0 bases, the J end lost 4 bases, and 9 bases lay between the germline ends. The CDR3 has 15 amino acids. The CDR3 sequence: CASSYSMGSNEKLFF. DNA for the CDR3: TGTGCCAGCAGTTACTCGATGGGGAGTAATGAAAAACTGTTTTTT.

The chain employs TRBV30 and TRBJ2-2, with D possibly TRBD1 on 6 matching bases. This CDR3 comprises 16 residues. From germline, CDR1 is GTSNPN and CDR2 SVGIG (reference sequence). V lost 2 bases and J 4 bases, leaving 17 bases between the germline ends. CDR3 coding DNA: TGTGCCTGGAGTAAATCCAGGACAGAGGGCACCGGGGAGCTGTTTTTT. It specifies CAWSKSRTEGTGELFF.

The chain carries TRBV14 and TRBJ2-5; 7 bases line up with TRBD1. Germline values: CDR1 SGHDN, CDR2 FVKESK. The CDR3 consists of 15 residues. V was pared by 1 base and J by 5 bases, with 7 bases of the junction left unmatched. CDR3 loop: CASSQGNRGSETQYF. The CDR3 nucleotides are TGTGCCAGCAGCCAAGGAAACAGGGGATCGGAGACCCAGTACTTC.

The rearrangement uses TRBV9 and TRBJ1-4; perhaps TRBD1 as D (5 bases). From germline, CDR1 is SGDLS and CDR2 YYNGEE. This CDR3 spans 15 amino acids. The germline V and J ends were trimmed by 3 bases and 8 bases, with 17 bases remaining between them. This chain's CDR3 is CASSATHDQGEKLFF. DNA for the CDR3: TGTGCCAGCAGCGCTACTCACGATCAGGGAGAAAAACTGTTTTTT.

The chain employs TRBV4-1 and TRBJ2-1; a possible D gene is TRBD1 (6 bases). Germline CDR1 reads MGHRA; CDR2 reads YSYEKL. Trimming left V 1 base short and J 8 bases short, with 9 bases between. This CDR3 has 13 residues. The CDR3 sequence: CASSQVRGDEQFF. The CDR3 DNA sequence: TGCGCCAGCAGCCAAGTCAGGGGCGATGAGCAGTTCTTC.

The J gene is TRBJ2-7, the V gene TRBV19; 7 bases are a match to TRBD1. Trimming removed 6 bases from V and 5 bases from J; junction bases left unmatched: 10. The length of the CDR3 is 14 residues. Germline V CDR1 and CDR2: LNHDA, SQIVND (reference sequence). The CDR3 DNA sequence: TGTGCCAGTAGAACCAGACAGGGCACCCACGAGCAGTACTTC. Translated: CASRTRQGTHEQYF.

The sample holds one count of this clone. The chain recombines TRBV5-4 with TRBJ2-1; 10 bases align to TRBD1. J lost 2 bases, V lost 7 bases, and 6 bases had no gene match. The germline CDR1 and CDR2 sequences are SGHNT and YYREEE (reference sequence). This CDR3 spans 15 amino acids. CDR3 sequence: CASSTGTGAYNEQFF. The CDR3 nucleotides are TGTGCCAGCTCCACCGGGACAGGGGCCTACAATGAGCAGTTCTTC.

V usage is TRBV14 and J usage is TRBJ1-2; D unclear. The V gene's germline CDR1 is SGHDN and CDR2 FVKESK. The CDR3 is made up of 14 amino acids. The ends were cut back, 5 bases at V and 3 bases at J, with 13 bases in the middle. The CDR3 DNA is TGTGCCAGCAGCAAAATGGACTGGGACTATGGCTACACCTTC. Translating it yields CASSKMDWDYGYTF.

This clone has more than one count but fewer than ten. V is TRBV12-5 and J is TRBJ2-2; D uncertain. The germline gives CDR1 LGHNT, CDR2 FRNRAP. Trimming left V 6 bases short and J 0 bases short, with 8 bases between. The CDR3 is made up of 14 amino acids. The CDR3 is CASGTTSNTGELFF. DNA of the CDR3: TGTGCTAGTGGCACGACATCGAACACCGGGGAGCTGTTTTTT.

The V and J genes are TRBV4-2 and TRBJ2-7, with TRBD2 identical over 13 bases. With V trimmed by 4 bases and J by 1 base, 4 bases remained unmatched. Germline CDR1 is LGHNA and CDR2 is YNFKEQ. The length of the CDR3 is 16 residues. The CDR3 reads CASSLGTSGNSYEQYF. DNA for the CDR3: TGTGCCAGCAGCCTGGGGACTAGCGGGAATTCCTACGAGCAGTACTTC.

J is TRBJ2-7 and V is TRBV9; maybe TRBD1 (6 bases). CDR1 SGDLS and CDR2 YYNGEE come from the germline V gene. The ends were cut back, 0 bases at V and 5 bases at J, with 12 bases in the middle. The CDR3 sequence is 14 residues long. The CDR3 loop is CASSVAGARNEQYF. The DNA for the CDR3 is TGTGCCAGCAGCGTAGCAGGGGCGCGGAACGAGCAGTACTTC.

Here the CDR3 reads CASSVGQGSLAFF. The CDR3 nucleotides are TGCGCCAGCAGTGTGGGACAGGGGTCTCTAGCTTTCTTT. The rearrangement uses TRBV10-2 and TRBJ1-1; 10 bases match TRBD1. CDR3 length: 13 residues. CDR1 WSHSY and CDR2 SAAADI come from the germline V gene. J lost 10 bases, V lost 4 bases, and 6 bases had no gene match.

The CDR3 bases are TGTGCCAGCAGTTCCCACTCCTACGAGCAGTACTTC. Its protein is CASSSHSYEQYF. This rearrangement joins TRBV28 to TRBJ2-7; D remains unclear. Per germline, CDR1 MDHEN and CDR2 SYDVKM. The CDR3 runs to 12 residues. V lost 4 bases to trimming and J lost 0 bases, with 4 bases between them.

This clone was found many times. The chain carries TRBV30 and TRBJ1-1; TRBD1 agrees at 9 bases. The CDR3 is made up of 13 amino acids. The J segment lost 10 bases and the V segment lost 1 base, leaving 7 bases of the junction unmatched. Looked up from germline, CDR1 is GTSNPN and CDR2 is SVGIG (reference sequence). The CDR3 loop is CAWSGLTGGSAFF. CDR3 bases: TGTGCCTGGAGTGGACTGACAGGGGGTTCAGCTTTCTTT.

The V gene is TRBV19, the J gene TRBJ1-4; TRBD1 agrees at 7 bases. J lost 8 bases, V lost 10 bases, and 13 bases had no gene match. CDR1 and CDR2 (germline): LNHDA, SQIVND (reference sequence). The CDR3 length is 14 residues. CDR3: CATSRGGAGEKLFF. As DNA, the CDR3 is TGTGCCACCAGCCGAGGGGGCGCAGGAGAAAAACTGTTTTTT.

The CDR3 coding sequence is TGTGCCTGGAGTCCGGGATCTGGAAACACCATATATTTT. Amino acids: CAWSPGSGNTIYF. The J gene is TRBJ1-3, the V gene TRBV30, with D unclear. Germline CDR1 is GTSNPN and CDR2 is SVGIG (reference sequence). V was shortened by 2 bases and J by 1 base, with 6 bases between the two germline ends. The CDR3 has 13 amino acids.

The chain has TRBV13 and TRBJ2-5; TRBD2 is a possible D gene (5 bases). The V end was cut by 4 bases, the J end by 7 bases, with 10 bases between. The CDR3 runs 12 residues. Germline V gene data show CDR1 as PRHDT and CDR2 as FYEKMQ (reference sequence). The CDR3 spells CASSYPRGTQYF. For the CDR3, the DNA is TGTGCCAGCAGCTACCCCCGGGGGACCCAGTACTTC.

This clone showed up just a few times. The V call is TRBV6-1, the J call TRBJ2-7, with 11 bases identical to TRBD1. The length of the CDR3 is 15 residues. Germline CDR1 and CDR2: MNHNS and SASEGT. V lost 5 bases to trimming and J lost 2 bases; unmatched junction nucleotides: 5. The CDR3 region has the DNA TGTGCCAGCAGTAGGCGGGGACAGGGGGCCTACGAGCAGTACTTC. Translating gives CASSRRGQGAYEQYF.

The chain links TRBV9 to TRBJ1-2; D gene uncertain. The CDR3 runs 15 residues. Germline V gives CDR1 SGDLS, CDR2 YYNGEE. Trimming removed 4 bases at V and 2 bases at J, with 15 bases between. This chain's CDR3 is CASSSRTNTNYGYTF. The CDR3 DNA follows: TGTGCCAGCAGCTCTCGAACAAATACGAACTATGGCTACACCTTC.

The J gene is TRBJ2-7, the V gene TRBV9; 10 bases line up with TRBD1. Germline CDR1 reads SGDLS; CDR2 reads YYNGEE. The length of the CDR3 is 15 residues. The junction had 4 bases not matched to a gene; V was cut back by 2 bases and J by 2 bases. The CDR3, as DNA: TGTGCCAGCAGCGTCGGACAGGGGGGTGCCTACGAGCAGTACTTC. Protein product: CASSVGQGGAYEQYF.

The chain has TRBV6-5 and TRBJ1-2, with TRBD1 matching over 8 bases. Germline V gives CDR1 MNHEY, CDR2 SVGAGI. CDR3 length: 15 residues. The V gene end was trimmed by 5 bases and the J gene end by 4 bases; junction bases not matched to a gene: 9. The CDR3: CASSPPGTGVYGYTF. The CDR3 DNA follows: TGTGCCAGCAGTCCCCCAGGGACAGGCGTCTATGGCTACACCTTC.

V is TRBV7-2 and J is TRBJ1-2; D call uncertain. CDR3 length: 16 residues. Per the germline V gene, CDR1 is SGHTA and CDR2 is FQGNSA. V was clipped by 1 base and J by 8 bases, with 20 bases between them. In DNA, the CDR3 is TGTGCCAGCAGCTTAGACCTAGGGAGAAGGGAGCAGGGCTACACCTTC. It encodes CASSLDLGRREQGYTF. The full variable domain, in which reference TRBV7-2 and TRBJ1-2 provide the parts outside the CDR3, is GAGVSQSPSNKVTEKGKDVELRCDPISGHTALYWYRQSLGQGLEFLIYFQGNSAPDKSGLPSDRFSAERTGGSVSTLTIQRTQQEDSAVYLCASSLDLGRREQGYTFGSGTRLTVV.

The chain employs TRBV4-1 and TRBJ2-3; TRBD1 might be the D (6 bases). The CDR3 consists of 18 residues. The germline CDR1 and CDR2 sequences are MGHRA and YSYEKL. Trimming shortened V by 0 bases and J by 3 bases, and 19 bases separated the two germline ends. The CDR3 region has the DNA TGCGCCAGCAGCCAAGAGGGCCCGGGACACTCGATAACAGATACGCAGTATTTT. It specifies CASSQEGPGHSITDTQYF.